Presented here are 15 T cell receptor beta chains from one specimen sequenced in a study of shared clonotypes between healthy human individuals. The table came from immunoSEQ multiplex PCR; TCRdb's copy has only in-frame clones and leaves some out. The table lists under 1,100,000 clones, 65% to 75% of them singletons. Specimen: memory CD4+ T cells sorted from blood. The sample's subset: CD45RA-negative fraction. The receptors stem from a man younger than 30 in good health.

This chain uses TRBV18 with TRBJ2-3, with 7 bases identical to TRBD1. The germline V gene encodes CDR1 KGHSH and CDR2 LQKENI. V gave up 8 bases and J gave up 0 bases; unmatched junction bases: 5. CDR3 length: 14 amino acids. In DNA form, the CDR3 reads TGTGCCAGCGTGCCAGGGGGTAGCACAGATACGCAGTATTTT. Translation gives CASVPGGSTDTQYF.

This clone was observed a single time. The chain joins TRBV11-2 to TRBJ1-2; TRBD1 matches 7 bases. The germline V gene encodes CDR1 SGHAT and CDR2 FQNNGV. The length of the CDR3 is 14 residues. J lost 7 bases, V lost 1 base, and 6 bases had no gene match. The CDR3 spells CASSLGWAGGGYTF. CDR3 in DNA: TGTGCCAGCAGCTTAGGGTGGGCAGGGGGTGGCTACACCTTC.

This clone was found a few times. Here the CDR3 reads CASSWGLPGNEQYF. The CDR3 DNA follows: TGTGCCAGCAGCTGGGGGCTACCTGGCAACGAGCAGTACTTC. The chain carries TRBV7-9 and TRBJ2-7; D might be TRBD1 (6 bases). The CDR3 runs to 14 residues. Germline CDR1 SEHNR, CDR2 FQNEAQ (reference sequence). The ends were cut back, 4 bases at V and 5 bases at J, with 15 bases in the middle.

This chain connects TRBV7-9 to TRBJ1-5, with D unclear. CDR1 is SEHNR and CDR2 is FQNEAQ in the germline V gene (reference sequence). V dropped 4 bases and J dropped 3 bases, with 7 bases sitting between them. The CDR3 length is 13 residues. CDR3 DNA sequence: TGTGCCAGCAGCTCTCCTCCCAATCAGCCCCAGCATTTT. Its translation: CASSSPPNQPQHF.

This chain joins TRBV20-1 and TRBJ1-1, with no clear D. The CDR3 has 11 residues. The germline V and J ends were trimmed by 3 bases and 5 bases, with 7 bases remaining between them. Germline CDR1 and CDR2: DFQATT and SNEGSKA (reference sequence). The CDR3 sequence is CSARMGTEAFF. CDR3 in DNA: TGCAGTGCTAGGATGGGGACTGAAGCTTTCTTT.

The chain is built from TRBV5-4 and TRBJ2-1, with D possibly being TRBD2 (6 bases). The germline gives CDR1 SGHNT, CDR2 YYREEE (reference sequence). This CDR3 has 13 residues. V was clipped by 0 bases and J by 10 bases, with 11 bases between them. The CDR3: CASSLDRLVEQFF. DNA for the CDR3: TGTGCCAGCAGCTTGGATAGACTAGTAGAGCAGTTCTTC.

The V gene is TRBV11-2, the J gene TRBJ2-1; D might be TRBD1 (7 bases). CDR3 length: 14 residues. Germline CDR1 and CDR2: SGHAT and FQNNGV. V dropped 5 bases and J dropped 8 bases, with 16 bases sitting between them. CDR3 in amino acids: CASSTRTGGDEQFF. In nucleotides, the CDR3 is TGTGCCAGCAGCACTCGGACAGGAGGGGATGAGCAGTTCTTC.

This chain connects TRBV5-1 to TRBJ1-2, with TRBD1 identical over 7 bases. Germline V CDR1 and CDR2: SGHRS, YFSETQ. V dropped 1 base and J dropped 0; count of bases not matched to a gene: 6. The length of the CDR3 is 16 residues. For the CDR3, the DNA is TGCGCCAGCAGCTTGAACGTACAGGGGTCTAACTATGGCTACACCTTC. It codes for CASSLNVQGSNYGYTF. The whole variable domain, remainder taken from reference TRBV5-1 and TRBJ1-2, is KAGVTQTPRYLIKTRGQQVTLSCSPISGHRSVSWYQQTPGQGLQFLFEYFSETQRNKGNFPGRFSGRQFSNSRSEMNVSTLELGDSALYLCASSLNVQGSNYGYTFGSGTRLTVV.

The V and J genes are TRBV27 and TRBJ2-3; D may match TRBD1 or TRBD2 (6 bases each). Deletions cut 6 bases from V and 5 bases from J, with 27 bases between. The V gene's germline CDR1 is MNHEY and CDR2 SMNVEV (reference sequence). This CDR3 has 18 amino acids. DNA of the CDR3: TGTGCCAGCAGCGCCATTGGGGGGCCGCGGCAGGTTGGAGATACGCAGTATTTT. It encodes CASSAIGGPRQVGDTQYF.

CDR3 protein: CASSGLSQGAEAFF. CDR3 in DNA: TGCGCCAGCAGCGGACTCTCGCAGGGGGCTGAAGCTTTCTTT. The chain links TRBV5-1 to TRBJ1-1; TRBD1 agrees at 7 bases. J lost 6 bases, V lost 4 bases, and 9 bases had no gene match. This CDR3 is built from 14 residues. Germline-derived CDR1 and CDR2 are SGHRS and YFSETQ.

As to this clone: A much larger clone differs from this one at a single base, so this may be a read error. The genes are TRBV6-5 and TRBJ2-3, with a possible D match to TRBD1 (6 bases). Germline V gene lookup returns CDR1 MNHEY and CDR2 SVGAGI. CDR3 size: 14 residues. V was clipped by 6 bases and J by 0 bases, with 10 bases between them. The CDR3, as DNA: TGTGCCAGCAGCCAGGGGACAAGCACAGATACGCAGTATTTT. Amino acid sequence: CASSQGTSTDTQYF.

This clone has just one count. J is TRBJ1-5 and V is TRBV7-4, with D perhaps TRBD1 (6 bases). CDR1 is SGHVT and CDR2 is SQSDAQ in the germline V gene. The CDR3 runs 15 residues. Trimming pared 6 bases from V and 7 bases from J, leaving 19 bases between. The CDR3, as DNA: TGTGCCAGCAGGTTTCTCGACAGGTCGGAACAGCCCCAGCATTTT. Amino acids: CASRFLDRSEQPQHF.

The CDR3 sequence is CATSRMGQAADEQYF. The CDR3 DNA is TGTGCCACCAGCAGAATGGGACAGGCGGCGGACGAGCAGTACTTC. The V gene is TRBV15, the J gene TRBJ2-7; 8 nucleotides align to TRBD1. The germline V gene has CDR1 LNHNV and CDR2 YYDKDF (reference sequence). CDR3 length: 15 amino acids. Losses at the gene ends were 2 bases for V and 5 bases for J; bases not matched to a gene: 8.

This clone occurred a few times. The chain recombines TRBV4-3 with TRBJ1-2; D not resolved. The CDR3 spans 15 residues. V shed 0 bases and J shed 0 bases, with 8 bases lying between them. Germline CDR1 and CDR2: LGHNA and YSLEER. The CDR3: CASSQEFGTNYGYTF. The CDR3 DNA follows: TGCGCCAGCAGCCAAGAATTCGGGACTAACTATGGCTACACCTTC.

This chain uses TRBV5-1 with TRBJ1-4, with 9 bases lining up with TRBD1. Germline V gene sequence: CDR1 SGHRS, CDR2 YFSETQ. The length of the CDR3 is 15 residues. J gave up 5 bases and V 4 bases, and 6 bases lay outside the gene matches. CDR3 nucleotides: TGCGCCAGCAGCGTAGCAGGACAGGGGAATGAAAAACTGTTTTTT. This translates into CASSVAGQGNEKLFF.